A single sample gave rise to the 18 T cell receptor beta chains below, sequenced in a study of STAT5B mutations in CD4+ large granular lymphocyte leukemia. Profiled with immunoSEQ multiplex PCR; TCRdb holds only in-frame clones, not every one. The profile shows about 25,000 clones, 74% of them singletons. Material for sequencing was CD4+ T cells from blood buffy coats. These receptors came from a human donor in good health.

This clone was recorded once. V gene TRBV19 combines with J gene TRBJ1-2; D unclear. Germline CDR1 and CDR2: LNHDA and SQIVND (reference sequence). This CDR3 has 14 residues. V gave up 1 base and J gave up 0 bases, with 6 bases separating them. CDR3 protein: CASSIGTANYGYTF. CDR3 in DNA: TGTGCCAGTAGTATAGGCACAGCTAACTATGGCTACACCTTC.

This clone was seen a handful of times. This sequence joins TRBV4-3 and TRBJ1-1; D perhaps matches TRBD1 (5 bases). This CDR3 is built from 14 residues. Germline CDR1 reads LGHNA; CDR2 reads YSLEER. Trimming removed 0 bases from V and 11 bases from J, with 16 bases in between. The DNA of the CDR3 is TGCGCCAGCAGCCAAGATCGGCCGGGGGGGGAGGCTTTCTTT. Translated: CASSQDRPGGEAFF.

The chain uses TRBV11-2 and TRBJ2-1; 10 nucleotides agree with TRBD2. The CDR3 runs to 19 residues. The trim removed 2 bases at V and 0 bases at J, leaving 10 bases unmatched. CDR1 and CDR2 from the germline V gene are SGHAT and FQNNGV. The CDR3 region is CASSLKAGGTTSSYNEQFF. In DNA, the CDR3 is TGTGCCAGCAGCTTAAAAGCGGGGGGGACCACTAGCTCCTACAATGAGCAGTTCTTC.

This clone was seen more than once but under ten times. The chain carries TRBV7-6 and TRBJ1-6; 8 nucleotides align to TRBD1. The CDR3 loop spans 14 amino acids. The germline CDR1 and CDR2 sequences are SGHVS and FNYEAQ. V was pared by 0 bases and J by 10 bases, with 2 bases of the junction left unmatched. CDR3 DNA sequence: TGTGCCAGCAGCTTAGCGGGACAGGACTCACCCCTCCACTTT. It is translated as CASSLAGQDSPLHF.

This clone was recorded once. V is TRBV28 and J is TRBJ1-5; D unclear. The CDR3 runs 15 residues. Trimming took off 2 bases at V and 4 bases at J, with 12 bases between the two ends. Germline lookup yields CDR1 MDHEN and CDR2 SYDVKM. The CDR3 loop is CASSLRPAGNQPQHF. CDR3 nucleotide sequence: TGTGCCAGCAGTTTAAGGCCAGCGGGGAATCAGCCCCAGCATTTT.

The V call is TRBV9, the J call TRBJ2-3, with 7 bases matching TRBD2. CDR3 length: 15 amino acids. Germline lookup yields CDR1 SGDLS and CDR2 YYNGEE. The V and J ends lost 3 bases and 0 bases, in that order; junction bases with no gene match: 4. CDR3: CASSADSGSTDTQYF. The CDR3 bases are TGTGCCAGCAGCGCAGATAGCGGGAGCACAGATACGCAGTATTTT.

V and J are TRBV6-1 and TRBJ1-1, with TRBD1 as a possible D gene (6 bases). The CDR3 extends over 15 amino acids. V was pared by 3 bases and J by 0 bases, with 11 bases between. CDR1 is MNHNS and CDR2 is SASEGT in the germline V gene. The CDR3 coding sequence is TGTGCCAGCAGTGATAGGGGACACATGAACACTGAAGCTTTCTTT. Protein product: CASSDRGHMNTEAFF.

CDR3 region: CASSPPWPPETQYF. The CDR3 coding sequence is TGTGCCAGCAGCCCCCCGTGGCCGCCGGAGACCCAGTACTTC. The chain couples TRBV6-5 to TRBJ2-5; D is unresolved. The germline CDR1 and CDR2 sequences are MNHEY and SVGAGI. The V and J ends lost 6 bases and 5 bases respectively, with 16 bases between them. This CDR3 has 14 residues.

V usage is TRBV28 and J usage is TRBJ1-6; D uncertain. The germline V gene has CDR1 MDHEN and CDR2 SYDVKM. V was cut by 5 bases and J by 0 bases, with 14 bases left in between. The CDR3 spans 17 residues. The CDR3 DNA reads as TGTGCCAGCAGTCCGGGAGAATGGCGCTCCTATAATTCACCCCTCCACTTT. It encodes CASSPGEWRSYNSPLHF.

The chain couples TRBV5-1 to TRBJ2-1; 12 positions agree with TRBD2. The CDR3 extends over 18 amino acids. The V and J ends lost 5 bases and 1 base, in that order; junction bases with no gene match: 10. Germline values: CDR1 SGHRS, CDR2 YFSETQ. The chain's CDR3 is CASSQTGGLAGSYNEQFF. CDR3 DNA sequence: TGCGCCAGCAGTCAAACTGGAGGACTAGCGGGATCCTACAATGAGCAGTTCTTC.

V gene TRBV10-3 combines with J gene TRBJ2-3; D is unresolved. Looked up from germline, CDR1 is ENHRY and CDR2 is SYGVKD. V lost 5 bases and J 0 bases, leaving 12 bases between the germline ends. The CDR3 is 15 residues long. CDR3 bases: TGTGCCATCAGTAATTCCCAACCTAGCACAGATACGCAGTATTTT. Translation: CAISNSQPSTDTQYF.

This rearrangement joins TRBV7-8 to TRBJ2-3; 11 bases agree with TRBD2. Germline loops: CDR1 SGHVS, CDR2 FQNEAQ. This CDR3 spans 18 amino acids. Losses at the gene ends were 1 base for V and 1 base for J; bases not matched to a gene: 7. CDR3 sequence reads: CASSLVRLAGPGTDTQYF. DNA for the CDR3: TGTGCCAGCAGCTTAGTCAGACTAGCGGGGCCTGGCACAGATACGCAGTATTTT.

The V gene is TRBV18, the J gene TRBJ1-6; D remains unclear. Germline V gives CDR1 KGHSH, CDR2 LQKENI. CDR3 length: 14 amino acids. V was shortened by 0 bases and J by 9 bases, with 9 bases between the two germline ends. CDR3 protein: CASSPPYQSSPLHF. The CDR3 region has the DNA TGTGCCAGCTCACCACCCTACCAAAGTTCACCCCTCCACTTT.

The chain combines TRBV7-3 with TRBJ1-4; D not resolved. The CDR3 covers 15 residues. CDR1 is SGHTA and CDR2 is FQGTGA in the germline V gene. V gave up 2 bases and J gave up 7 bases, with 14 bases separating them. Written as DNA, the CDR3 is TGTGCCAGCAGCTTAGATTGGGCGGGGAGTGAAAAACTGTTTTTT. This sequence encodes CASSLDWAGSEKLFF. The variable domain in full, with the rest retrieved from reference TRBV7-3 and TRBJ1-4, is GAGVSQTPSNKVTEKGKYVELRCDPISGHTALYWYRQSLGQGPEFLIYFQGTGAADDSGLPNDRFFAVRPEGSVSTLKIQRTERGDSAVYLCASSLDWAGSEKLFFGSGTQLSVL.

The chain employs TRBV28 and TRBJ2-5; the D gene is possibly TRBD2 (5 bases). Between the trimmed V and J ends, which lost 6 bases and 2 bases, there was a span of 7 bases. Per the germline V gene, CDR1 is MDHEN and CDR2 is SYDVKM. This CDR3 has 12 residues. The CDR3 DNA sequence: TGTGCCAGCAGCCGACTACAAGAGACCCAGTACTTC. Protein sequence: CASSRLQETQYF.

The count of this clone is one. The V and J genes are TRBV2 and TRBJ1-3; TRBD1 matches 11 bases. Trimming removed 5 bases from V and 6 bases from J; junction bases left unmatched: 3. The CDR3 is 14 amino acids. CDR1 and CDR2 from the germline V gene are SNHLY and FYNNEI. The CDR3, as DNA: TGTGCCAGCAGTCCGGGACAGGGGGTAAACACCATATATTTT. Protein sequence: CASSPGQGVNTIYF.

The rearrangement links TRBV15 to TRBJ1-4; TRBD1 matches 7 bases. The germline V gene has CDR1 LNHNV and CDR2 YYDKDF (reference sequence). V shed 3 bases, J shed 7 bases, and the junction held 8 bases outside the gene matches. The CDR3 is 15 amino acids. The CDR3, as DNA: TGTGCCACCAGCAGGGCCACAGGGGACCCTGAAAAACTGTTTTTT. Protein product: CATSRATGDPEKLFF.

This rearrangement joins TRBV6-1 to TRBJ2-7, with D perhaps matching TRBD2 (6 bases). V was cut by 3 bases and J by 5 bases, with 8 bases left in between. CDR1 and CDR2 (germline): MNHNS, SASEGT. The CDR3 sequence is 12 residues long. As DNA, the CDR3 is TGTGCCAGCAGTGATGGAGGGCACGAGCAGTACGTC. Translation: CASSDGGHEQYV.